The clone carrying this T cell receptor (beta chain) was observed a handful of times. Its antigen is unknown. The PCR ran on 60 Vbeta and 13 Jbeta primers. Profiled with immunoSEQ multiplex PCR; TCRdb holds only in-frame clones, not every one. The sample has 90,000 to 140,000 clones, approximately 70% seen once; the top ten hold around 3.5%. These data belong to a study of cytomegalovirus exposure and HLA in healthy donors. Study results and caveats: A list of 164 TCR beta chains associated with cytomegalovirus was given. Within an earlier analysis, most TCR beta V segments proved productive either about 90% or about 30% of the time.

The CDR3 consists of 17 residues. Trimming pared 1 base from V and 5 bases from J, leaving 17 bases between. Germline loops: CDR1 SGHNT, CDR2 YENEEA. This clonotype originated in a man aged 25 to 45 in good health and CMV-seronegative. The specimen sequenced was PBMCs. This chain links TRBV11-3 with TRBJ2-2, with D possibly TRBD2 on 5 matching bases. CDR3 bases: TGTGCCAGCAGCTTAGGTCGCGATGGGAGTCGAACCGGGGAGCTGTTTTTT. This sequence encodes CASSLGRDGSRTGELFF.